The source of this T cell receptor beta chain is a study of neurological immune-mediated disorders. The cDNA came from 5'RACE, which used 10-nucleotide random UMIs. Every sequencing run returned over 190 million TCR-beta sequences, which were derived from 15-18 subjects. TCRdb recomputed calls from the 5' RACE reads with MiXCR, one row per CDR3 protein. The top ten clones hold around 4.6% of a sample with tens of thousands of distinct CDR3 sequences, approximately 13% of them seen once. This clonotype was picked up many times. Time point given: longitudinal time-point 1 (baseline). The starting material, 2 million PBMCs stored at -80 C, gave rise to the unsorted libraries. CDR1 is SGDLS and CDR2 is YYNGEE in the germline V gene. There are 17 residues in the CDR3. Trimming cost V 5 bases and J 4 bases; bases outside gene matches: 14.

This receptor was identified in a female donor with HTLV-1-associated myelopathy (HAM/TSP). The sample comprised PBMCs. V and J are TRBV9 and TRBJ2-2; 7 bases are a match to TRBD2. Here the CDR3 reads CASSAGGSGVFTGELFF. The CDR3 DNA reads TGTGCCAGCAGTGCCGGTGGGAGCGGGGTGTTCACCGGGGAGCTGTTTTTT. Using reference TRBV9 and TRBJ2-2 for the parts outside the CDR3, the full variable domain is DSGVTQTPKHLITATGQRVTLRCSPRSGDLSVYWYQQSLDQGLQFLIQYYNGEERAKGNILERFSAQQFPDLHSELNLSSLELGDSALYFCASSAGGSGVFTGELFFGEGSRLTVL.